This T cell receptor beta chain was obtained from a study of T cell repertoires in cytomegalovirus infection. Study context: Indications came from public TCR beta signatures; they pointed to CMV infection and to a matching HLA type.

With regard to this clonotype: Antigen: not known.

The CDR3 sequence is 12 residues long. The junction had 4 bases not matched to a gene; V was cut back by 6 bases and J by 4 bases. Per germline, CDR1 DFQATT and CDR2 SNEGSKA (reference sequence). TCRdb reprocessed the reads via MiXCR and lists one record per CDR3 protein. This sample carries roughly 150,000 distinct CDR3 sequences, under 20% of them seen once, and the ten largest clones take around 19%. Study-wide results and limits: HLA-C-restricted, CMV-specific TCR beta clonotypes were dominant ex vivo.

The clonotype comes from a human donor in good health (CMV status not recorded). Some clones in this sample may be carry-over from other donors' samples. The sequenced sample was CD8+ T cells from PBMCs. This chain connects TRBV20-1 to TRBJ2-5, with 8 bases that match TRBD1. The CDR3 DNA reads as TGCAGTGCGGACAGGGTGGGAGAGACCCAGTACTTC. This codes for CSADRVGETQYF.